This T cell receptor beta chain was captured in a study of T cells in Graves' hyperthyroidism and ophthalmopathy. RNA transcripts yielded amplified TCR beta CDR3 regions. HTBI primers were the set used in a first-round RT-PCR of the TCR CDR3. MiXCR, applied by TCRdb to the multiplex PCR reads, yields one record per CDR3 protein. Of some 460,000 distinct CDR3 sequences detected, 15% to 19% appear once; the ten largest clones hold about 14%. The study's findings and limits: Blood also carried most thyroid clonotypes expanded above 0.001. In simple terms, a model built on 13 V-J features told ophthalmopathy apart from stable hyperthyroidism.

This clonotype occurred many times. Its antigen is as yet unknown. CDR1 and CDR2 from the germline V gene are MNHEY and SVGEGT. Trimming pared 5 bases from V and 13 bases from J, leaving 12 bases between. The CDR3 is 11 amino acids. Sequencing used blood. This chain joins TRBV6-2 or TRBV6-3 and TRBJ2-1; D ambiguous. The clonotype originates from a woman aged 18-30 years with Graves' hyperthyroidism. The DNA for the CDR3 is TGTGCCAGCAGTCCTTTTAGGGATCAGTTCTTC. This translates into CASSPFRDQFF.